The 7 T cell receptor beta chains given below trace back to one sample, sequenced in a study of CD8 T cells in ankylosing spondylitis. One entry per CDR3 protein, called by TCRdb with MiXCR from the 5' RACE reads. Altogether under 200,000 distinct CDR3 sequences are present, approximately 9.9% being singletons, with the ten largest covering about 14%. Material for sequencing was blood, either unsorted or a sorted T cell fraction (not recorded which). These receptors all stem from a female donor with ankylosing spondylitis or in good health (not recorded which).

This sequence joins TRBV5-5 and TRBJ1-1; no firm D call. Trimming removed 3 bases from V and 5 bases from J, with 11 bases in between. This CDR3 contains 13 residues. The germline CDR1 and CDR2 sequences are SGHKS and YYEKEE (reference sequence). The DNA for the CDR3 is TGTGCCAGCAGCTGGTTGGCTGGGACTGAAGCTTTCTTT. Translating gives CASSWLAGTEAFF.

This clonotype was detected a few times. The rearrangement joins TRBV6-2 or TRBV6-3 to TRBJ2-1; 11 bases are shared with TRBD2. This CDR3 comprises 18 residues. From germline, CDR1 is MNHEY and CDR2 SVGEGT. Trimming at V came to 2 bases and at J to 2 bases, leaving 8 bases not matched to a gene. The CDR3 region has the DNA TGTGCCAGCAGTTACCCATCGGAGGGACTAGCGGCCTACAATGAGCAGTTCTTC. Translated, it gives CASSYPSEGLAAYNEQFF.

This clonotype was counted between two and nine times. V usage is TRBV7-6 and J usage is TRBJ2-1; 13 nucleotides match TRBD2. V was clipped by 1 base and J by 5 bases; unmatched bases: 2. This CDR3 is built from 16 residues. Germline CDR1 and CDR2: SGHVS and FNYEAQ. DNA of the CDR3: TGTGCCAGCAGCTTAGGAGGACTAGCGGGAGACAATGAGCAGTTCTTC. This sequence encodes CASSLGGLAGDNEQFF. The whole variable domain, remainder taken from reference TRBV7-6 and TRBJ2-1, is GAGVSQSPRYKVTKRGQDVALRCDPISGHVSLYWYRQALGQGPEFLTYFNYEAQQDKSGLPNDRFSAERPEGSISTLTIQRTEQRDSAMYRCASSLGGLAGDNEQFFGPGTRLTVL.

A few counts support this clonotype. V gene TRBV19 combines with J gene TRBJ2-2; a weak D match, TRBD1 (6 bases). The germline V and J ends were trimmed by 8 bases and 2 bases, with 12 bases remaining between them. The length of the CDR3 is 14 residues. Germline lookup yields CDR1 LNHDA and CDR2 SQIVND (reference sequence). The CDR3 reads CASGDRINTGELFF. The DNA of the CDR3 is TGTGCCAGTGGAGACAGGATTAACACCGGGGAGCTGTTTTTT.

This clonotype was observed at least ten times. This chain joins TRBV3-1 and TRBJ2-1; D ambiguous. Trimming left V 1 base short and J 1 base short, with 20 bases between. The CDR3 covers 19 residues. Germline V CDR1 and CDR2: LGHDT, YNNKEL (reference sequence). Here the CDR3 reads CASSQAGRRPTLSYNEQFF. The CDR3 bases are TGTGCCAGCAGCCAAGCTGGAAGACGTCCTACCTTGTCCTACAATGAGCAGTTCTTC.

This clonotype was seen a handful of times. The chain combines TRBV29-1 with TRBJ2-2; D is ambiguous. The CDR3 has 13 residues. Germline CDR1 is SQVTM and CDR2 is ANQGSEA. V lost 4 bases to trimming and J lost 3 bases, with 9 bases between them. The CDR3 region has the DNA TGCAGCGTTGGAGAAGACTACACCGGGGAGCTGTTTTTT. Protein: CSVGEDYTGELFF.

The V gene is TRBV6-6, the J gene TRBJ1-3; D remains ambiguous. Germline values: CDR1 MNHNY, CDR2 SVGAGI (reference sequence). This CDR3 contains 11 residues. V was pared by 9 bases and J by 8 bases, with 11 bases between. The CDR3 protein is CASLIVDTIYF. CDR3 nucleotide sequence: TGTGCCAGTCTGATCGTCGACACCATATATTTT.